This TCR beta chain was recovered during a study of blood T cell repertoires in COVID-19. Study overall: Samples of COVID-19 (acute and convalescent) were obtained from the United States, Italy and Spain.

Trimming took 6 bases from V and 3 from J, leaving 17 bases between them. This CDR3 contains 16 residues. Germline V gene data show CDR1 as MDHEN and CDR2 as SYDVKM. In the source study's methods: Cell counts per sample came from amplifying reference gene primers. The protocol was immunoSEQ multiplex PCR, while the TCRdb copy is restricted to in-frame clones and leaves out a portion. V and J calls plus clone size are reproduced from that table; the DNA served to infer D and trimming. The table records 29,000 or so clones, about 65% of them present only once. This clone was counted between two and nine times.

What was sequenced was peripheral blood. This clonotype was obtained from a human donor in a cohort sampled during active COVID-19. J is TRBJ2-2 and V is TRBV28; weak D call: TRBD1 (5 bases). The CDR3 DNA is TGTGCCAGCAGACCAATTCCTAGGGGTGACACCGGGGAGCTGTTTTTT. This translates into CASRPIPRGDTGELFF.